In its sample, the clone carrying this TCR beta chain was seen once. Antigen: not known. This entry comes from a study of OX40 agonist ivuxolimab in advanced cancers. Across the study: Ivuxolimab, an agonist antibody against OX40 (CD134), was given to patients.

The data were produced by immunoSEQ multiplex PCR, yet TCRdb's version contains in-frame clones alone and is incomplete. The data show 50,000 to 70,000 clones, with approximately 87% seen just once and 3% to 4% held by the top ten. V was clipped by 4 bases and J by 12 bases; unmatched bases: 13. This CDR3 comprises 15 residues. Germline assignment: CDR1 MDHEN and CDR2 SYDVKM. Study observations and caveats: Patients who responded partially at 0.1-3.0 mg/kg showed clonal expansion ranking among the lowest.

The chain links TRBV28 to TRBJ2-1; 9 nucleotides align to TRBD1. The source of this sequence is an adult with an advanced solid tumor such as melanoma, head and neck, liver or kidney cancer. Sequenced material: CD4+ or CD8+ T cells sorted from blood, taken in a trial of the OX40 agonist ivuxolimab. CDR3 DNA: TGTGCCAGCAGTTCCCTTACCGGGACAGGGTTCGGGCAGTTCTTC. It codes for CASSSLTGTGFGQFF.